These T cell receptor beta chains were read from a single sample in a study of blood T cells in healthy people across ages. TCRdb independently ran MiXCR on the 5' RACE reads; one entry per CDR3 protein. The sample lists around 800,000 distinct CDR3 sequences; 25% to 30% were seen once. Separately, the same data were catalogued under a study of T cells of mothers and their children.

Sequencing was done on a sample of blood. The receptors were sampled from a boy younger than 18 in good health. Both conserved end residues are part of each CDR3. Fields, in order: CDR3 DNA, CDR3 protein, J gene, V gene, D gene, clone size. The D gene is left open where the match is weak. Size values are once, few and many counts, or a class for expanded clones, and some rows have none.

CDR3nt: TGCGCCAGCAGCTTGGACGGGACGAGGGCCTACGAGCAGTACTTC
CDR3aa: CASSLDGTRAYEQYF
j_gene: TRBJ2-7
v_gene: TRBV5-1
d_gene: -
abundance: -

CDR3nt: TGTGCCAGCAGTTACGGTGAGGCTAGCGGGGTCTTC
CDR3aa: CASSYGEASGVF
j_gene: TRBJ2-5
v_gene: TRBV6-6
d_gene: TRBD2
abundance: few

CDR3nt: TGCGCCAGCGCTCGCGGCGGCCAAGAGACCCAGTACTTC
CDR3aa: CASARGGQETQYF
j_gene: TRBJ2-5
v_gene: TRBV5-1
d_gene: -
abundance: -

CDR3nt: TGTGCCAGCAGCCAAGATGGAACCAGCAAAGCTTTCTTT
CDR3aa: CASSQDGTSKAFF
j_gene: TRBJ1-1
v_gene: TRBV3-1
d_gene: -
abundance: -

CDR3nt: TGTGCCAGCAGTTTACGCGGGGGGGGCGGGACCCAGTACTTC
CDR3aa: CASSLRGGGGTQYF
j_gene: TRBJ2-5
v_gene: TRBV12-3/TRBV12-4
d_gene: TRBD2
abundance: few

CDR3nt: TGCAGTGCTAGATTACCCGGTTACACAACAGATACGCAGTATTTT
CDR3aa: CSARLPGYTTDTQYF
j_gene: TRBJ2-3
v_gene: TRBV20-1
d_gene: -
abundance: few

CDR3nt: TGTGCCAGCAGCTTATCGGAGAAGAAGGACACTGAAGCTTTCTTT
CDR3aa: CASSLSEKKDTEAFF
j_gene: TRBJ1-1
v_gene: TRBV7-9
d_gene: -
abundance: -

CDR3nt: TGTGCCAGCAGTTTAATGGGATTCGGCACGCAAGAGACCCAGTACTTC
CDR3aa: CASSLMGFGTQETQYF
j_gene: TRBJ2-5
v_gene: TRBV12-3/TRBV12-4
d_gene: -
abundance: few

CDR3nt: TGTGCCAGTAGTTTACCAGGGGAGGGGGCGAGGAACGAGCAGTACTTC
CDR3aa: CASSLPGEGARNEQYF
j_gene: TRBJ2-7
v_gene: TRBV28
d_gene: -
abundance: -

CDR3nt: TGTGCCAGCAGTTTAGGTAGGGACGCTTACCAAGAGACCCAGTACTTC
CDR3aa: CASSLGRDAYQETQYF
j_gene: TRBJ2-5
v_gene: TRBV12-3/TRBV12-4
d_gene: -
abundance: few

CDR3nt: TGTGTCAGCAGCTCTTTTCCCCGACGGATGAACACCGGGGAGCTGTTTTTT
CDR3aa: CVSSSFPRRMNTGELFF
j_gene: TRBJ2-2
v_gene: TRBV9
d_gene: -
abundance: -

CDR3nt: TGTGCCAGCAGCGTATGGTCTACCAATAGGGAGACCCAGTACTTC
CDR3aa: CASSVWSTNRETQYF
j_gene: TRBJ2-5
v_gene: TRBV9
d_gene: -
abundance: -

CDR3nt: TGTGCCAGCAGACTAGCGGGGAAAGAGACCCAGTACTTC
CDR3aa: CASRLAGKETQYF
j_gene: TRBJ2-5
v_gene: TRBV6-5
d_gene: TRBD2
abundance: -

CDR3nt: TGTGCCAGCAGCCTCCGGGACAGGGGGGGGGCTGAAAAACTGTTTTTT
CDR3aa: CASSLRDRGGAEKLFF
j_gene: TRBJ1-4
v_gene: TRBV7-6
d_gene: TRBD1
abundance: -

CDR3nt: TGTGCCAGCAGCTTGCGTTACAGGCTCTCTTTGAGCTTC
CDR3aa: CASSLRYRLSLSF
j_gene: TRBJ2-5
v_gene: TRBV5-6
d_gene: -
abundance: few

CDR3nt: TGTGCCAGCAGCCAAGCCTCAGGACTAGCAAGTGTGGTTGAGCAGTTCTTC
CDR3aa: CASSQASGLASVVEQFF
j_gene: TRBJ2-1
v_gene: TRBV7-8
d_gene: TRBD2
abundance: -

CDR3nt: TGCAGCGCTCAGCCGGGACAGGGTTTAGAGACCCAGTACTTC
CDR3aa: CSAQPGQGLETQYF
j_gene: TRBJ2-5
v_gene: TRBV29-1
d_gene: TRBD1
abundance: few

CDR3nt: TGCGCCAGCAGCTTGAGCCACGACCAGTACTTC
CDR3aa: CASSLSHDQYF
j_gene: TRBJ2-5
v_gene: TRBV5-1
d_gene: -
abundance: -

CDR3nt: TGTGCCAGCAGTTTATCCCAAGGGACGTTTAGCTCCTACGAGCAGTACTTC
CDR3aa: CASSLSQGTFSSYEQYF
j_gene: TRBJ2-7
v_gene: TRBV27
d_gene: -
abundance: few

CDR3nt: TGTGCCAGCAGCCAAAATAGCAATGAGCAGTTCTTC
CDR3aa: CASSQNSNEQFF
j_gene: TRBJ2-1
v_gene: TRBV3-1
d_gene: -
abundance: few

CDR3nt: TGTGCCAGTAGGAAACGGGGCACCGGGGAGCTGTTTTTT
CDR3aa: CASRKRGTGELFF
j_gene: TRBJ2-2
v_gene: TRBV14
d_gene: -
abundance: -

CDR3nt: TGTGCCAGCAGTCGGACAGCGGGCTATGGCTACACCTTC
CDR3aa: CASSRTAGYGYTF
j_gene: TRBJ1-2
v_gene: TRBV12-3/TRBV12-4
d_gene: -
abundance: -

CDR3nt: TGTGCCACCTCAATGGGCAATCAGCCCCAGCATTTT
CDR3aa: CATSMGNQPQHF
j_gene: TRBJ1-5
v_gene: TRBV10-3
d_gene: -
abundance: -

CDR3nt: TGCAGTGCTAGCGGCATAGGGTCGGGAACCTACGAGCAGTACTTC
CDR3aa: CSASGIGSGTYEQYF
j_gene: TRBJ2-7
v_gene: TRBV20-1
d_gene: -
abundance: few

CDR3nt: TGTGCCATCAGCCTCGGACAGGCGAATGAGCAGTTCTTC
CDR3aa: CAISLGQANEQFF
j_gene: TRBJ2-1
v_gene: TRBV10-3
d_gene: TRBD1
abundance: -

CDR3nt: TGTGCCAGCAGTCCAGGGACCACCCCAAACTATGGCTATACCTTC
CDR3aa: CASSPGTTPNYGYTF
j_gene: TRBJ1-2
v_gene: TRBV27
d_gene: -
abundance: few

CDR3nt: TGTGCCATCAGTGCAAGGGGTGCGGTCGGGGAGCTGTTTTTT
CDR3aa: CAISARGAVGELFF
j_gene: TRBJ2-2
v_gene: TRBV10-3
d_gene: -
abundance: -

CDR3nt: TGTGCCAGCAACAGCAGGGAAGAAAACATTCAGTACTTC
CDR3aa: CASNSREENIQYF
j_gene: TRBJ2-4
v_gene: TRBV5-4
d_gene: -
abundance: few

CDR3nt: TGCAGTGCTAGCCGGGCTGAAGCTTTCTTT
CDR3aa: CSASRAEAFF
j_gene: TRBJ1-1
v_gene: TRBV20-1
d_gene: -
abundance: few

CDR3nt: TGTGCCAGCAGTTTAGAGGGCGGGGGATCCTACAATGAGCAGTTCTTC
CDR3aa: CASSLEGGGSYNEQFF
j_gene: TRBJ2-1
v_gene: TRBV12-3/TRBV12-4
d_gene: TRBD2
abundance: -